A selection of T cell receptor beta chains follows, all from one sample in a study of T cell changes during pregnancy in multiple sclerosis. Profiling relied on immunoSEQ multiplex PCR, and the TCRdb table lists in-frame clones only, not all of them. Here the sample spans around 81,000 clones, roughly 92% being singletons. The sequences come from peripheral blood, collected after pregnancy. All receptors derive from a female donor in good health, enrolled as a control in a pregnancy study. Both conserved end residues are part of each CDR3. A D gene is named only where the DNA matches it firmly. Clone size is not always given. Where it is, it says once, few, many or a class for expanded clones.

. TRBJ2-3 TRBV28 . TGTGCCAGCACCATGGGGGTAGCGGCTAGCACAGATACGCAGTATTTT CASTMGVAASTDTQYF
TRBD1 TRBJ2-1 TRBV7-9 . TGTGCCAGCAGCCCAAAGGTGGACAGGAGCTACAATGAGCAGTTCTTC CASSPKVDRSYNEQFF
TRBD1 TRBJ1-2 TRBV6-1 once TGTGCCAGCAGTGGGACAGGGCTCGTCTATGGCTACACCTTC CASSGTGLVYGYTF
. TRBJ2-7 TRBV7-9 . TGTGCCAGCAGCTTAGGAGGCGCTTCCTACGAGCAGTACTTC CASSLGGASYEQYF
. TRBJ1-1 TRBV7-9 . TGTGCCAGCAGCTTGCTGGGCGTCATGAACACTGAAGCTTTCTTT CASSLLGVMNTEAFF
. TRBJ1-6 TRBV28 once TGTGCCAGCAGTTCGCGGGGCACAGAAACCTATAATTCACCCCTCCACTTT CASSSRGTETYNSPLHF
. TRBJ2-3 TRBV5-1 . TGCGCCAGCAGCTTGGTTGGGGGGGGGCCCGATACGCAGTATTTT CASSLVGGGPDTQYF
. TRBJ1-1 TRBV19 . TGTGCCAGTAGTCACGGAAGGGGCATGCAAACTGAAGCTTTCTTT CASSHGRGMQTEAFF
. TRBJ1-4 TRBV2 . TGTGCCAGCAGACCGGGACATTCTAATGAAAAACTGTTTTTT CASRPGHSNEKLFF
. TRBJ2-3 TRBV5-6 once TGTGCCAGCAGCCAGTGGGGTAGCGCTGTAACCTATGGCACAGATACGCAGTATTTT CASSQWGSAVTYGTDTQYF
. TRBJ2-3 TRBV6-1 . TGTGCCAGCACTTTAGGACAGACGGATACGCAGTATTTT CASTLGQTDTQYF
. TRBJ2-1 TRBV27 few TGTGCCAGCAGTTTCATGGGTCGCAGCGGAACCTACAATGAGCAGTTCTTC CASSFMGRSGTYNEQFF
. TRBJ2-1 TRBV7-9 . TGTGCCAGCAGTCTCACTCCGGAGCAGTTCTTC CASSLTPEQFF
TRBD2 TRBJ2-3 TRBV10-1 once TGCGCCAGCAGTGAGCCTAGCGGTGCAGATACGCAGTATTTT CASSEPSGADTQYF
. TRBJ1-5 TRBV6-1 . TGTGCCAGCAGTGAAACGGGGCCCCAGCATTTT CASSETGPQHF
. TRBJ1-4 TRBV18 . TGTGCCAGCTCACCGACAGGCCCCGCTAATGAAAAACTGTTTTTT CASSPTGPANEKLFF
TRBD2 TRBJ2-7 TRBV27 . TGTGCCAGCAGTTTGGCTAGCGGGAGTATTTACGAGCAGTACTTC CASSLASGSIYEQYF
TRBD2 TRBJ2-1 TRBV7-9 . TGTGCCAGCAGCTGGACTAGCGGCCAGAGCTCCTACAATGAGCAGTTCTTC CASSWTSGQSSYNEQFF
TRBD1 TRBJ1-3 TRBV7-9 . TGTGCCAGCAGCAGAGGGACAGGGGTTGACACCATATATTTT CASSRGTGVDTIYF
TRBD2 TRBJ2-5 TRBV5-8 . TGTGCCAGCAGCTTGCCGGGACTAGCGGGGCAGACCCAGTACTTC CASSLPGLAGQTQYF
. TRBJ1-5 TRBV5-8 once TGTGCCAGCAACGGGGCGGGGAGGAGGAGCAATCAGCCCCAGCATTTT CASNGAGRRSNQPQHF
TRBD2 TRBJ2-7 TRBV5-6 . TGTGCCAGCAGCCCCCTCGGTAGCGGGGGGACTTACGAGCAGTACTTC CASSPLGSGGTYEQYF
. TRBJ1-1 TRBV18 few TGTGCCAGCTCAGAACAGGAGAACACTGAAGCTTTCTTT CASSEQENTEAFF
. TRBJ2-7 TRBV4-1 . TGCGCCAGCAGCCTAAGAGAGACCTACGAGCAGTACTTC CASSLRETYEQYF
TRBD1 TRBJ2-5 TRBV7-9 . TGTGCCAGCAGCTCATACAGGGGGGAAGAGACCCAGTACTTC CASSSYRGEETQYF
TRBD2 TRBJ2-7 TRBV14 . TGTGCCAGCAGCAGCGCGGGGGGGCGCGAGCAGTACTTC CASSSAGGREQYF
. TRBJ2-7 TRBV28 . TGTGCCAGCACGTCCGGGGGATACGAGCAGTACTTC CASTSGGYEQYF